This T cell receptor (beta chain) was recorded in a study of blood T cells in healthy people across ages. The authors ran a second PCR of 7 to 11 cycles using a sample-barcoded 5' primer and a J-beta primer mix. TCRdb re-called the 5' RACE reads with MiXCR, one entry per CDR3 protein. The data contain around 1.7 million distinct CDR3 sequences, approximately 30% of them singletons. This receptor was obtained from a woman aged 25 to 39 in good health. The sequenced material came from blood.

In nucleotides, the CDR3 is TGTGCCAGCACCGCAGAATTCAACACTGAAGCTTTCTTT. Its translation: CASTAEFNTEAFF. The chain has TRBV12-3 or TRBV12-4 and TRBJ1-1; D is uncertain. The CDR3 spans 13 residues. V lost 7 bases to trimming and J lost 2 bases, with 11 bases between them.